Listed below are T cell receptor beta chains from one sample, sequenced in a study of blood T cells in healthy people across ages. TCRdb re-derived calls from the 5' RACE reads in MiXCR, one entry per CDR3 protein. Altogether over a million distinct CDR3 sequences are present, 35% to 55% being singletons, with the ten largest covering 15% to 20%. Sequenced material: blood. These receptors all stem from a woman aged 60-75 years in good health. Both conserved end residues are part of each CDR3. Fields, in order: CDR3 protein, CDR3 DNA, D gene, clone size, V gene, J gene. The D gene is left open where the match is weak. Not all rows give a size; the values are once, few, many and, for expanded clones, a class.

CDR3: CASIHAGTFLGYF
DNA: TGTGCCAGCATTCATGCCGGGACATTCCTGGGGTATTTT
D: -
size: -
V: TRBV12-3/TRBV12-4
J: TRBJ2-3

CDR3: CASSPPGLSSYNEQFF
DNA: TGTGCCAGCAGCCCGCCGGGGCTAAGCTCCTACAATGAGCAGTTCTTC
D: -
size: few
V: TRBV12-3/TRBV12-4
J: TRBJ2-1

CDR3: CASSRSFGGNNEQFF
DNA: TGCGCCAGCAGCCGTTCGTTCGGGGGAAACAATGAGCAGTTCTTC
D: -
size: -
V: TRBV5-1
J: TRBJ2-1

CDR3: CASSDGPGVTPQHF
DNA: TGTGCCAGCAGCGACGGACCGGGCGTAACGCCCCAGCATTTT
D: -
size: -
V: TRBV12-3/TRBV12-4
J: TRBJ1-5

CDR3: CASSLVTGGLTDTQYF
DNA: TGTGCCAGCAGCTTGGTTACAGGGGGCTTGACAGATACGCAGTATTTT
D: TRBD1
size: -
V: TRBV5-5
J: TRBJ2-3

CDR3: CASSLTRGGPEQFF
DNA: TGTGCCAGCAGCTTAACCAGAGGGGGTCCTGAGCAGTTCTTC
D: -
size: few
V: TRBV7-3
J: TRBJ2-1

CDR3: CASSLAGQVYTF
DNA: TGTGCCAGCAGCTTAGCAGGCCAGGTTTACACCTTC
D: -
size: -
V: TRBV7-2
J: TRBJ1-2

CDR3: CAISESPMTGSEQFF
DNA: TGTGCCATCAGTGAGTCACCCATGACAGGGAGTGAGCAGTTCTTC
D: TRBD1
size: -
V: TRBV10-3
J: TRBJ2-1

CDR3: CSARAPVAGGDTQYF
DNA: TGCAGTGCTAGAGCCCCTGTAGCGGGAGGAGATACGCAGTATTTT
D: TRBD2
size: -
V: TRBV20-1
J: TRBJ2-3

CDR3: CASRLGRGSGQPQHF
DNA: TGTGCCAGCAGACTAGGGAGGGGGTCAGGTCAGCCCCAGCATTTT
D: -
size: -
V: TRBV6-1
J: TRBJ1-5

CDR3: CASSLLAGGHDEQFF
DNA: TGTGCCAGCAGTTTGCTAGCGGGAGGTCACGATGAGCAGTTCTTC
D: TRBD2
size: few
V: TRBV2
J: TRBJ2-1

CDR3: CAVGKAETQYF
DNA: TGTGCTGTGGGGAAGGCAGAGACCCAGTACTTC
D: -
size: few
V: TRBV6-6
J: TRBJ2-5

CDR3: CASSQEVGPRETQYF
DNA: TGTGCCAGCAGCCAAGAGGTCGGACCACGGGAGACCCAGTACTTC
D: -
size: -
V: TRBV3-1
J: TRBJ2-5

CDR3: CAITRQGLYGYTF
DNA: TGTGCCATTACCCGACAGGGGCTTTATGGCTACACCTTC
D: TRBD1
size: -
V: TRBV10-3
J: TRBJ1-2

CDR3: CSARGTKGAYNSPLHF
DNA: TGCAGTGCTAGAGGGACTAAGGGCGCCTATAATTCACCCCTCCACTTT
D: -
size: -
V: TRBV20-1
J: TRBJ1-6

CDR3: CASSFKPSAVRGRYEQYF
DNA: TGTGCCAGCAGTTTTAAACCTTCTGCAGTTAGGGGGAGGTACGAGCAGTACTTC
D: -
size: -
V: TRBV12-3/TRBV12-4
J: TRBJ2-7

CDR3: CASSDGEQYF
DNA: TGTGCCAGCAGTGACGGCGAGCAGTACTTC
D: -
size: -
V: TRBV2
J: TRBJ2-7

CDR3: CASSLRKTQYF
DNA: TGCGCCAGCAGCCTTAGAAAGACCCAGTACTTC
D: -
size: few
V: TRBV10-2
J: TRBJ2-5

CDR3: CAIGEAGRNNEQFF
DNA: TGTGCCATCGGTGAGGCCGGGAGAAACAATGAGCAGTTCTTC
D: -
size: -
V: TRBV10-3
J: TRBJ2-1

CDR3: CSANLWSGRRETQYF
DNA: TGCAGTGCCAACCTATGGAGTGGGAGAAGAGAGACCCAGTACTTC
D: -
size: few
V: TRBV20-1
J: TRBJ2-5

CDR3: CASRSGTSPGNEQFF
DNA: TGCGCCAGCAGATCCGGGACTAGCCCTGGTAATGAGCAGTTCTTC
D: TRBD2
size: few
V: TRBV10-1
J: TRBJ2-1

CDR3: CASSFIGEGRNEQFF
DNA: TGTGCCAGCAGCTTTATCGGGGAGGGCCGTAATGAGCAGTTCTTC
D: TRBD2
size: few
V: TRBV13
J: TRBJ2-1

CDR3: CASSFWGGPTYEQYF
DNA: TGTGCCAGCAGCTTCTGGGGCGGACCTACCTACGAGCAGTACTTC
D: -
size: few
V: TRBV7-2
J: TRBJ2-7

CDR3: CASGTDRAYEQYF
DNA: TGTGCCAGCGGTACCGATAGGGCCTACGAGCAGTACTTC
D: -
size: few
V: TRBV6-6
J: TRBJ2-7

CDR3: CAWNEQFF
DNA: TGTGCCTGGAATGAGCAGTTCTTC
D: -
size: few
V: TRBV30
J: TRBJ2-1

CDR3: CASSFGTGYWRETQYF
DNA: TGTGCCAGCAGTTTTGGGACAGGGTACTGGCGGGAGACCCAGTACTTC
D: TRBD1
size: -
V: TRBV12-3/TRBV12-4
J: TRBJ2-5

CDR3: CSARDRGAGGVSDTQYF
DNA: TGCAGTGCTAGAGATCGTGGAGCGGGAGGGGTTTCAGATACGCAGTATTTT
D: TRBD2
size: -
V: TRBV20-1
J: TRBJ2-3

CDR3: CASSQDLRVGEQFF
DNA: TGTGCCAGCAGCCAAGATCTCAGGGTTGGTGAGCAGTTCTTC
D: -
size: -
V: TRBV4-2
J: TRBJ2-1

CDR3: CASSPISGTGVGTEAFF
DNA: TGTGCCAGCAGTCCCATCTCCGGGACAGGGGTGGGCACTGAAGCTTTCTTT
D: TRBD1
size: -
V: TRBV27
J: TRBJ1-1

CDR3: CASSYRSRETQYF
DNA: TGTGCCAGCAGCTACAGATCCAGAGAGACCCAGTACTTC
D: -
size: -
V: TRBV11-2
J: TRBJ2-5

CDR3: CAIRPGTSGRNSYNEQFF
DNA: TGTGCCATCAGACCCGGGACTAGCGGCCGTAACTCCTACAATGAGCAGTTCTTC
D: TRBD2
size: -
V: TRBV10-3
J: TRBJ2-1

CDR3: CASRVKGLAGSSSYEQYF
DNA: TGTGCCAGCAGGGTGAAAGGACTAGCGGGATCGTCGTCTTACGAGCAGTACTTC
D: TRBD2
size: -
V: TRBV7-2
J: TRBJ2-7

CDR3: CASSYQAELSYEQYF
DNA: TGTGCCAGCAGTTACCAAGCGGAGCTCTCCTACGAGCAGTACTTC
D: -
size: few
V: TRBV28
J: TRBJ2-7